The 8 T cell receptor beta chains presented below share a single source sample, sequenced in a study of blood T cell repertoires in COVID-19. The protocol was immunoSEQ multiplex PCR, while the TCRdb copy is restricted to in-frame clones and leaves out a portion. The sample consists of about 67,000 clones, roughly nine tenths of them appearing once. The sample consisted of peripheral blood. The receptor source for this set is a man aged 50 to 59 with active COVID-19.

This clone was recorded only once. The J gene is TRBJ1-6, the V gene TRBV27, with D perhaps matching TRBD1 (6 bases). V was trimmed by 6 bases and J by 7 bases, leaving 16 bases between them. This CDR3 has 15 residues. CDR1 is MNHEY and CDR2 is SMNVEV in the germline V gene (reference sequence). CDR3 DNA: TGTGCCAGCAGAGGAACCGGGACACCGAATTCACCCCTCCACTTT. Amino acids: CASRGTGTPNSPLHF.

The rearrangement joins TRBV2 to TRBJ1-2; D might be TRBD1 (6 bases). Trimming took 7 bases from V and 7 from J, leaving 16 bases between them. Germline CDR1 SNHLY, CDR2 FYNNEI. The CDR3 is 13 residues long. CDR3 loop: CASTRDTPGGYTF. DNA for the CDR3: TGTGCCAGCACAAGGGACACGCCCGGTGGCTACACCTTC.

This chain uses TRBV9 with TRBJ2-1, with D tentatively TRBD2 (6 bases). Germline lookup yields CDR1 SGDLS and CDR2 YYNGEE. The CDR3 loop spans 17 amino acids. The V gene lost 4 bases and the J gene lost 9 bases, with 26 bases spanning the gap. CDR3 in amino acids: CASSSRLSGEVVGEQFF. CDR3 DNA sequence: TGTGCCAGCAGCTCTCGACTCTCGGGAGAGGTAGTGGGTGAGCAGTTCTTC.

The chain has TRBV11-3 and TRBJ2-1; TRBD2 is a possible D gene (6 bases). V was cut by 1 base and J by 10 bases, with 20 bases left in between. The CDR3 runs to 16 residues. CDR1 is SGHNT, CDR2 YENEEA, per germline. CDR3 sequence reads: CASSLAGEALGLEQFF. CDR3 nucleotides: TGTGCCAGCAGCTTAGCTGGGGAGGCCCTTGGGTTGGAGCAGTTCTTC.

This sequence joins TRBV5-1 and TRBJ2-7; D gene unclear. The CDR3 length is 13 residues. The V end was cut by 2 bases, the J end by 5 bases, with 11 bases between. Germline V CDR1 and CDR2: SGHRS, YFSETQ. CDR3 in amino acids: CASSFPGSDEQYF. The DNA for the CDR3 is TGCGCCAGCAGCTTTCCCGGGTCTGACGAGCAGTACTTC.

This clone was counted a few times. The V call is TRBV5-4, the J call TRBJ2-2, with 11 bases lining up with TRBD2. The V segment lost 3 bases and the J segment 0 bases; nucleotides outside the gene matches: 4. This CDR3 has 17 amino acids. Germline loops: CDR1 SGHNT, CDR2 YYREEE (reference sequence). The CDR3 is CASSSYSGRANTGELFF. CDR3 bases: TGTGCCAGCAGCTCATATAGCGGGAGGGCGAACACCGGGGAGCTGTTTTTT. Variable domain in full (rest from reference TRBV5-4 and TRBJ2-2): ETGVTQSPTHLIKTRGQQVTLRCSSQSGHNTVSWYQQALGQGPQFIFQYYREEENGRGNFPPRFSGLQFPNYSSELNVNALELDDSALYLCASSSYSGRANTGELFFGEGSRLTVL.

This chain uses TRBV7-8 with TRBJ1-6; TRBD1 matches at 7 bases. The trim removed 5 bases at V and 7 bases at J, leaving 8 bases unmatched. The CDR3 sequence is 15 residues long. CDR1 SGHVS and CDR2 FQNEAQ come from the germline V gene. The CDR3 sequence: CASSIAGTANSPLHF. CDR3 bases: TGTGCCAGCAGCATTGCCGGGACAGCCAATTCACCCCTCCACTTT.

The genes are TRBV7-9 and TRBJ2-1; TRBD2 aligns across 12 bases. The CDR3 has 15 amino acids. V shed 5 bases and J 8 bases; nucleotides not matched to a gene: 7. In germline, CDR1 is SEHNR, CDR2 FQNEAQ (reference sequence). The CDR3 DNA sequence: TGTGCCAGCAGCCCTTGGACTAGCGGGAAGGATGAGCAGTTCTTC. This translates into CASSPWTSGKDEQFF.